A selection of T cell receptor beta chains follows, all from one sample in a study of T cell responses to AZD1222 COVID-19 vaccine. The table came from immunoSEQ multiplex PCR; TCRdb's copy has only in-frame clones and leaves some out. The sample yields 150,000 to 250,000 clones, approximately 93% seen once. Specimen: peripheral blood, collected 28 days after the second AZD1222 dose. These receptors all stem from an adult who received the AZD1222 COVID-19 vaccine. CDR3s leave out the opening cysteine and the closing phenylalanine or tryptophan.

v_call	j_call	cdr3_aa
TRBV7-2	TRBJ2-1	ASSLWGSDYNEQF
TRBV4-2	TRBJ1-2	ASSQEGTGGGDYGYT
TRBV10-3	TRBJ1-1	ASTAAMNTEAF
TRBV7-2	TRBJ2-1	ASSLAETSGGQQF
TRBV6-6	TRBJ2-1	ASNGGSYNEQF
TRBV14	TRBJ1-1	ASSHGLNTEAF
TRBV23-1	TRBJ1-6	ASISFGTHNSPLH
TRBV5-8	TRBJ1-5	ASSLGVWDRPTYSNQPQH
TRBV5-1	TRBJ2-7	ASSLGQGEYEQY
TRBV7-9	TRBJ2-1	ASSSLAGGYNEQF
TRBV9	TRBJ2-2	ASRPPGGENTGELF
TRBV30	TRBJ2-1	AWSVQLTGVIYNEQF
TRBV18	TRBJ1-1	ASSPLLAGRNTEAF
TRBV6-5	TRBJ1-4	ASSPPGQGNEKLF
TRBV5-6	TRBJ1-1	ASSWWDRFLNTEAF
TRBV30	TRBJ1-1	AWRAQGNTEAF
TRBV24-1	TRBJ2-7	ATSPAGMTEQY
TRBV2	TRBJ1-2	ASSEKGQGSYGYT
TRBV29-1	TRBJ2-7	SVGGPEEAYEQY
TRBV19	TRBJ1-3	ASRSGGNTIY
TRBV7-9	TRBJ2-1	ASSPWGNEQF
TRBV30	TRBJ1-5	AWGRGGSNQPQH
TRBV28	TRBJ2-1	ASSPGTGDYNEQF
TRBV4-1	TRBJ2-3	ASSQDPRGAPDTQY
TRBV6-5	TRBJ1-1	ASSPHGGNTEAF
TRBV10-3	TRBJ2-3	AISESAQGASDTQY
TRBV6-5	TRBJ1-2	ASSYSPAEGGYT
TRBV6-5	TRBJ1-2	ASSSSRGILGYT
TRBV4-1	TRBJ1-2	ASSQEGTVYGYT
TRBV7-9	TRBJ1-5	ASSSTRGNQPQH
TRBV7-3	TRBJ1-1	ASSSGQGGPNTEAF
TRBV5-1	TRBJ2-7	ASSLSGEVVEQY
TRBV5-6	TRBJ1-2	ASSWGPGGSR
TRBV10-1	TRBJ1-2	ASSESRARGYT
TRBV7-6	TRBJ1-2	ASSTDRGYGYT
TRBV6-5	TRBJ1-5	ASRDPQDQPQH
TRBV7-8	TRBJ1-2	ASSWGAGVYGYT
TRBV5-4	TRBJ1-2	ASSLQGAEYGYT
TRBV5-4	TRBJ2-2	ASSANQGIGTGELF
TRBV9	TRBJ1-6	ASSVEGVNSPLH
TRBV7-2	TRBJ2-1	ASRLAGGMLSYNEQF
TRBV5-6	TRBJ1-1	ASTRQGANTEAF
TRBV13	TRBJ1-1	ASSPRMAEAF
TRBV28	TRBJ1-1	ASSSLSEGGDRAF
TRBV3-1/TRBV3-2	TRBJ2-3	ASSGETDTQY
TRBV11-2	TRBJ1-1	ASSRGTEAF
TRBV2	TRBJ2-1	ASSDRLAGRGEQF
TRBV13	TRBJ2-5	ASSSSQRPGETQY
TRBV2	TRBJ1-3	ASTKDLLGNTIY
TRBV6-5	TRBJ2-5	ASSYGPNQETQY
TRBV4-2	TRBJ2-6	ASSQEGQGLPGANVLT
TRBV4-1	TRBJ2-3	ASSQDILAGADTQY
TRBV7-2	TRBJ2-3	ASSLDPQGDTQY